A selection of T cell receptor beta chains follows, all from one sample in a study of blood T cell repertoires in COVID-19. TCRdb's table, derived via immunoSEQ multiplex PCR, lists solely in-frame clones and lacks some. In the table there are approximately 76,000 clones, about 83% of which are singletons. The sequencing input was peripheral blood. The origin of the receptors is a woman aged 60-70 years with acute or convalescent COVID-19. Each CDR3 is given without its conserved first and last residue. Rows give clone size only sometimes, using once, few, many, or a class for an expanded clone.

v_call	clone_size	cdr3_length	j_call	cdr3_aa
TRBV19	few	14	TRBJ1-1	ASSIRRDNTNTEAF
TRBV11-2	.	15	TRBJ1-5	ASSLDPDRAGNQPQH
TRBV5-6	.	11	TRBJ2-3	ASRPGNTDTQY
TRBV19	.	12	TRBJ1-1	ASSPDRGPTEAF
TRBV7-9	.	10	TRBJ2-3	ASSSPDNTQY
TRBV10-2	.	15	TRBJ1-1	ASSEPTGAFGSAEAF
TRBV18	.	12	TRBJ2-7	ASSPRGGAYEQY
TRBV6-5	few	14	TRBJ1-1	ASSYWNRAGGFEAF
TRBV6-5	.	14	TRBJ1-6	ASSYIRGIDNSPLH
TRBV6-4	.	10	TRBJ1-1	ASKGAGTEAF
TRBV19	few	10	TRBJ2-7	ATNQGYDEQY
TRBV19	.	12	TRBJ2-7	ASSATGSTYEQY
TRBV27	.	12	TRBJ1-1	ASGHRGVNTEAF
TRBV9	.	16	TRBJ2-6	ASSVGQLPSSGANVLT
TRBV5-1	.	13	TRBJ1-4	ASSLQGQGDEKLF
TRBV5-4	.	16	TRBJ1-1	ASSLAFGQGALGTEAF
TRBV2	few	10	TRBJ1-2	ARRETNYGYT
TRBV19	.	11	TRBJ1-2	ASQGQGREGYT
TRBV12-3/TRBV12-4	.	9	TRBJ2-1	ASSRGNEQF
TRBV5-6	few	12	TRBJ1-1	ASSLGHPNTEAF